Presented here are 31 T cell receptor beta chains from one specimen sequenced in a study of blood T cells in healthy people across ages. PCR was performed a second time for about 7 to 12 cycles using a sample-barcoded 5' primer and a J-beta primer mix. One entry per CDR3 protein results from TCRdb running MiXCR on the 5' RACE reads. The sample holds about 780,000 distinct CDR3 sequences, around a quarter seen once. These data are also associated with another study on T cells of mothers and their children.

Input material: blood. The receptors come from a boy younger than 18 in good health.

This sequence joins TRBV12-5 and TRBJ2-3, with D perhaps TRBD2 (7 bases). Germline CDR1 LGHNT, CDR2 FRNRAP. V gave up 3 bases and J gave up 3 bases, with 16 bases separating them. This CDR3 has 16 amino acids. CDR3 amino acids: CASGFPRGAPTDTQYF. The CDR3 coding sequence is TGTGCTAGTGGTTTCCCCCGGGGGGCGCCGACAGATACGCAGTATTTT.

This clonotype was counted only a few times. The chain employs TRBV11-2 and TRBJ2-4; TRBD1 aligns across 7 bases. This CDR3 is built from 19 residues. Germline CDR1 reads SGHAT; CDR2 reads FQNNGV. After removal of 5 bases from V and 1 base from J, the junction contained 17 bases not matched to a gene. CDR3 amino acids: CASSSYRGSVVLAKNIQYF. In nucleotides, the CDR3 is TGTGCCAGCAGCAGCTACAGGGGTAGTGTGGTGTTGGCCAAAAACATTCAGTACTTC.

This chain links TRBV10-3 with TRBJ2-5, with TRBD2 identical over 10 bases. Germline loops: CDR1 ENHRY, CDR2 SYGVKD. The J segment lost 2 bases and the V segment lost 2 bases, leaving 14 bases of the junction unmatched. CDR3 size: 19 residues. The CDR3 protein is CAISEPLGAGGPKQETQYF. The CDR3 nucleotides read TGTGCCATCAGTGAGCCGTTGGGAGCGGGGGGGCCAAAACAAGAGACCCAGTACTTC.

This clonotype is a singleton in its sample. The chain couples TRBV28 to TRBJ2-1; 7 nucleotides agree with TRBD2. The DNA end lines up better with TRBJ2-5; the J call may be wrong. Germline loops: CDR1 MDHEN, CDR2 SYDVKM. The CDR3 spans 14 residues. The CDR3 DNA follows: TGTGCCAGCACCACATGGGTGGGAGGGAGGACCCAGTACTTC. Amino acids: CASTTWVGGRTQYF.

V is TRBV5-1 and J is TRBJ2-5; D might be TRBD2 (6 bases). The DNA matches TRBJ2-7 better at its end, which makes the J call doubtful. CDR1 SGHRS and CDR2 YFSETQ come from the germline V gene. This CDR3 is built from 14 residues. DNA for the CDR3: TGCGCCAGCAGCTTGGACGGGGGTTTCTACGAGCAGTACTTC. It translates to CASSLDGGFYEQYF.

The V gene is TRBV10-3, the J gene TRBJ2-7; D might be TRBD1 (6 bases). Germline V gene lookup returns CDR1 ENHRY and CDR2 SYGVKD. Trimming took 4 bases from V and 0 from J, leaving 13 bases between them. CDR3 length equals 15 residues. CDR3 DNA: TGTGCCATCAGTGCGGGACACCCAAGCTCCTACGAGCAGTACTTC. This gives the protein CAISAGHPSSYEQYF.

V gene TRBV20-1 combines with J gene TRBJ2-5; D perhaps matches TRBD2 (6 bases). Trimming stripped 7 bases from V and 1 base from J, with 7 bases between. The CDR3 has 11 residues. The germline V gene encodes CDR1 DFQATT and CDR2 SNEGSKA (reference sequence). The CDR3, as DNA: TGCAGTGTGACTAGCCAAGAGACCCAGTACTTC. This encodes CSVTSQETQYF.

The chain links TRBV5-6 to TRBJ1-1; TRBD1 is a possible D gene (5 bases). CDR3 length: 16 amino acids. Germline CDR1 reads SGHDT; CDR2 reads YYEEEE. The V gene lost 1 base and the J gene lost 4 bases, with 17 bases spanning the gap. CDR3: CASSLLGRGISTEAFF. The CDR3 DNA sequence: TGTGCCAGCAGCTTGTTGGGCCGGGGGATTAGCACTGAAGCTTTCTTT.

This clonotype has only one observation. One base away lies a much larger clone, so this may be a sequencing read error. The genes are TRBV4-1 and TRBJ2-2; 9 bases agree with TRBD2. CDR1 is MGHRA, CDR2 YSYEKL, per germline. The CDR3 is 17 residues long. The DNA for the CDR3 is TGCGCCAGCAGCCAACCATCCGGGACTAGCCCCACCGGGGAGCCGTTTTTT. It specifies CASSQPSGTSPTGEPFF.

The chain joins TRBV18 to TRBJ2-7; 7 bases are a match to TRBD2. Trimming removed 0 bases from V and 0 bases from J; junction bases left unmatched: 5. This CDR3 spans 16 amino acids. Germline loops: CDR1 KGHSH, CDR2 LQKENI. DNA of the CDR3: TGTGCCAGCTCACCACCTGCGGGGGTCTACTCCTACGAGCAGTACTTC. It translates to CASSPPAGVYSYEQYF. Complete variable domain (other parts from reference TRBV18 and TRBJ2-7): NAGVMQNPRHLVRRRGQEARLRCSPMKGHSHVYWYRQLPEEGLKFMVYLQKENIIDESGMPKERFSAEFPKEGPSILRIQQVVRGDSAAYFCASSPPAGVYSYEQYFGPGTRLTVT.

This clonotype was counted between two and nine times. The V call is TRBV29-1, the J call TRBJ2-1, with a possible D match to TRBD1 (6 bases). With 5 bases removed from V and 2 bases from J, the gap between germline ends came to 13 bases. Germline V gene data show CDR1 as SQVTM and CDR2 as ANQGSEA. The CDR3 has 14 amino acids. This CDR3 reads CSVLGAETYNEQFF. The CDR3 DNA follows: TGCAGCGTTTTGGGGGCGGAGACCTACAATGAGCAGTTCTTC.

J is TRBJ1-1 and V is TRBV5-5; 11 bases are shared with TRBD1. The J segment lost 3 bases and the V segment lost 4 bases, leaving 5 bases of the junction unmatched. The CDR3 runs to 15 residues. Germline values: CDR1 SGHKS, CDR2 YYEKEE (reference sequence). The CDR3, as DNA: TGTGCCAGCAGCGGGACAGGGGGAAGGGACACTGAAGCTTTCTTT. Protein product: CASSGTGGRDTEAFF.

The chain's CDR3 is CASSDGQPYSGNTIYF. The CDR3 DNA follows: TGCGCCAGCAGCGATGGACAGCCCTACTCTGGAAACACCATATATTTT. The chain carries TRBV5-1 and TRBJ1-3; D perhaps matches TRBD1 (6 bases). The CDR3 extends over 16 amino acids. Looked up from germline, CDR1 is SGHRS and CDR2 is YFSETQ. The V gene lost 4 bases and the J gene lost 0 bases, with 14 bases spanning the gap. The variable domain in full, completed from reference TRBV5-1 and TRBJ1-3, reads KAGVTQTPRYLIKTRGQQVTLSCSPISGHRSVSWYQQTPGQGLQFLFEYFSETQRNKGNFPGRFSGRQFSNSRSEMNVSTLELGDSALYLCASSDGQPYSGNTIYFGEGSWLTVV.

Comments on this clonotype: An end of the junction differs from the germline gene, which may be a read error. The V gene is TRBV12-3 or TRBV12-4, the J gene TRBJ2-3; 8 bases map to TRBD1. The CDR3 contains 14 residues. CDR3 in DNA: TGTGCCAGCAGTTTAGGCGGGACAGGAGATACGCAATATTTT. It codes for CASSLGGTGDTQYF.

This clonotype was seen a few times. This chain uses TRBV7-9 with TRBJ1-2; 11 nucleotides agree with TRBD1. The trim removed 1 base at V and 7 bases at J, leaving 5 bases unmatched. There are 15 residues in the CDR3. From germline, CDR1 is SEHNR and CDR2 FQNEAQ (reference sequence). CDR3 amino acids: CASSLGTGGGGGYTF. CDR3 DNA sequence: TGTGCCAGCAGCTTAGGGACAGGGGGCGGTGGTGGCTACACCTTC.

This clonotype was detected many times. The CDR3 nucleotides read TGTGCCAGCAGCTGGAGACTAGCGGATTCCTACGAGCAGTACTTC. Amino acids: CASSWRLADSYEQYF. V usage is TRBV6-6 and J usage is TRBJ2-7; 9 positions match TRBD2. Germline values: CDR1 MNHNY, CDR2 SVGAGI (reference sequence). There are 15 residues in the CDR3. Losses at the gene ends were 6 bases for V and 1 base for J; bases not matched to a gene: 7.

The chain recombines TRBV2 with TRBJ2-5; 14 nucleotides line up with TRBD2. CDR1 SNHLY and CDR2 FYNNEI come from the germline V gene. CDR3 length: 15 amino acids. V shed 8 bases, J shed 3 bases, and the junction held 5 bases outside the gene matches. CDR3 region: CASCMGLAGEETQYF. DNA for the CDR3: TGTGCCAGCTGTATGGGACTAGCGGGGGAAGAGACCCAGTACTTC.

This clonotype was seen more than once but under ten times. Sequence at one end of the junction differs from germline and may be a read error. This chain joins TRBV4-1 and TRBJ2-5, with D tentatively TRBD2 (5 bases). The CDR3 loop spans 15 amino acids. The germline V gene encodes CDR1 MGHRA and CDR2 YSYEKL. CDR3 loop: CASSQDSGVQETQYF. DNA of the CDR3: TGTGCCAGCAGCCAAGATTCCGGGGTCCAAGAGACCCAGTACTTC.

This clonotype was detected a few times. V is TRBV13 and J is TRBJ2-3, with 8 bases that match TRBD2. J gave up 2 bases and V 3 bases, and 4 bases lay outside the gene matches. This CDR3 spans 15 amino acids. The germline V gene has CDR1 PRHDT and CDR2 FYEKMQ (reference sequence). The CDR3 sequence: CASSLRLAPTDTQYF. As DNA, the CDR3 is TGTGCCAGCAGCTTGCGACTAGCGCCCACAGATACGCAGTATTTT. Variable domain in full (rest from reference TRBV13 and TRBJ2-3): AAGVIQSPRHLIKEKRETATLKCYPIPRHDTVYWYQQGPGQDPQFLISFYEKMQSDKGSIPDRFSAQQFSDYHSELNMSSLELGDSALYFCASSLRLAPTDTQYFGPGTRLTVL.

In this sample, this clonotype turned up a few times. This chain uses TRBV6-5 with TRBJ2-5; weak D call: TRBD2 (8 bases). TRBJ2-7 explains the end of the DNA better; the J call may be wrong. This CDR3 has 15 residues. In germline, CDR1 is MNHEY, CDR2 SVGAGI. The CDR3 is CASRRGRGAFHEQYF. In DNA, the CDR3 is TGTGCCAGCAGGAGGGGGCGGGGGGCCTTCCACGAGCAGTACTTC.

V is TRBV11-3 and J is TRBJ2-2; TRBD1 matches at 10 bases. The CDR3 runs to 17 residues. Germline CDR1 is SGHNT and CDR2 is YENEEA. The ends lost 5 bases at V and 7 bases at J; junction bases unmatched: 13. CDR3 in amino acids: CASSPGQGPHGDGELFF. The CDR3 DNA reads TGTGCCAGCAGCCCGGGACAGGGGCCTCATGGAGACGGGGAGCTGTTTTTT.

The rearrangement links TRBV28 to TRBJ1-2; D unresolved. The V end was cut by 5 bases, the J end by 3 bases, with 13 bases between. The germline gives CDR1 MDHEN, CDR2 SYDVKM. The CDR3 is 14 amino acids. CDR3 sequence: CASSNEDGYYGYTF. CDR3 nucleotides: TGTGCCAGCAGTAACGAGGACGGCTACTATGGCTACACCTTC.

The chain is built from TRBV5-1 and TRBJ2-7; 9 nucleotides agree with TRBD1. The germline CDR1 and CDR2 sequences are SGHRS and YFSETQ. With 4 bases clipped from V and 2 bases from J, the junction kept 4 bases outside the gene matches. This CDR3 has 14 residues. This CDR3 reads CASSGTGPTYEQYF. DNA of the CDR3: TGCGCCAGCAGCGGGACAGGGCCCACCTACGAGCAGTACTTC. Drawing the rest from reference TRBV5-1 and TRBJ2-7, the complete variable domain is KAGVTQTPRYLIKTRGQQVTLSCSPISGHRSVSWYQQTPGQGLQFLFEYFSETQRNKGNFPGRFSGRQFSNSRSEMNVSTLELGDSALYLCASSGTGPTYEQYFGPGTRLTVT.

Only one count was recorded for this clonotype. The J gene is TRBJ2-5, the V gene TRBV20-1; 13 bases map to TRBD2. The V gene's germline CDR1 is DFQATT and CDR2 SNEGSKA (reference sequence). Unmatched junction bases numbered 7, after V lost 7 bases and J lost 2 bases. The CDR3 consists of 15 residues. Written as DNA, the CDR3 is TGCAGTGGGTCGCAGGGACTAGCGGGGCAAGAGACCCAGTACTTC. This gives the protein CSGSQGLAGQETQYF.

The rearrangement uses TRBV13 and TRBJ2-3, with D possibly matching TRBD2 (5 bases). This CDR3 is 16 amino acids long. Germline V gene lookup returns CDR1 PRHDT and CDR2 FYEKMQ (reference sequence). V lost 5 bases, J lost 3 bases, and 18 bases lay in between. The CDR3 sequence is CASSPRRVLGTDTQYF. CDR3 sequence (DNA): TGTGCCAGCAGCCCCAGGCGGGTTCTTGGGACAGATACGCAGTATTTT.

The CDR3 loop reads CASRPSGADTQYF. CDR3 sequence (DNA): TGTGCCAGCAGGCCTAGCGGCGCAGATACGCAGTATTTT. This chain links TRBV3-1 with TRBJ2-3, with TRBD2 matching 7 bases. J was trimmed by 4 bases and V by 6 bases; bases with no gene match: 4. The CDR3 is made up of 13 amino acids. Germline V gene sequence: CDR1 LGHDT, CDR2 YNNKEL (reference sequence).

A few counts support this clonotype. The chain uses TRBV12-3 or TRBV12-4 and TRBJ2-5; D gene ambiguous. V was clipped by 3 bases and J by 5 bases, with 10 bases between them. The CDR3 consists of 13 residues. The chain's CDR3 is CASSFPLRETQYF. For the CDR3, the DNA is TGTGCCAGCAGTTTCCCCTTGCGGGAGACCCAGTACTTC.

This chain joins TRBV5-4 and TRBJ2-2; D possibly corresponds to TRBD1 (5 bases). V lost 0 bases and J lost 5, with 11 bases in between. The CDR3 runs to 15 residues. Germline CDR1 reads SGHNT; CDR2 reads YYREEE (reference sequence). CDR3 sequence (DNA): TGTGCCAGCAGCTTGGAGGGGTTTGGTACCGGGGAGCTGTTTTTT. Translation gives CASSLEGFGTGELFF.

V is TRBV20-1 and J is TRBJ2-5; D remains ambiguous. This CDR3 spans 11 amino acids. Trimming left V 7 bases short and J 1 base short, with 7 bases between. CDR1 DFQATT and CDR2 SNEGSKA come from the germline V gene (reference sequence). CDR3 bases: TGCAGTGTTAGCATCCAAGAGACCCAGTACTTC. Its translation: CSVSIQETQYF.

The rearrangement joins TRBV4-1 to TRBJ2-5, with D possibly being TRBD1 or TRBD2 (5 bases each). The J call is uncertain, as TRBJ2-1 better fits the DNA end. The CDR3 loop spans 13 amino acids. Germline V gene data show CDR1 as MGHRA and CDR2 as YSYEKL. The CDR3 nucleotides are TGCGCCAGCAGCCAAGGAGAGGGGAGAGAGCAGTTCTTC. Encoded protein: CASSQGEGREQFF.

The chain uses TRBV6-1 and TRBJ2-3, with 7 bases aligning to TRBD2. The CDR3 length is 16 residues. Looked up from germline, CDR1 is MNHNS and CDR2 is SASEGT. J gave up 4 bases and V 6 bases, and 13 bases lay outside the gene matches. The CDR3 DNA reads as TGTGCCAGCAGCCTGACTAGCCTTGGACTCGCAGATACGCAGTATTTT. The encoded protein is CASSLTSLGLADTQYF.